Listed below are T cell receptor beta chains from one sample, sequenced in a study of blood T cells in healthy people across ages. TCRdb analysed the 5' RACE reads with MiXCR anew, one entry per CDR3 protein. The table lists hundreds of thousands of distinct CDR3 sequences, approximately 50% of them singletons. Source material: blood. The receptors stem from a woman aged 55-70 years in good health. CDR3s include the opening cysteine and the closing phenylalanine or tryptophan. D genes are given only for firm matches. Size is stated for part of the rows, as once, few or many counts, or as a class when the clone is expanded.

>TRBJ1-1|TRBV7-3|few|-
CASSLTAGHTEAFF
TGTGCCAGCAGCTTAACGGCGGGGCACACTGAAGCTTTCTTT
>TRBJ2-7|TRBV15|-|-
CATSRSVASYEQYF
TGTGCCACCAGCAGATCGGTGGCCTCCTACGAGCAGTACTTC
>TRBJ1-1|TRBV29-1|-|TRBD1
CSVEQGYTEAFF
TGCAGCGTGGAACAGGGGTACACTGAAGCTTTCTTT
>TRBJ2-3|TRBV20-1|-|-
CSAPGTYSTDTQYF
TGCAGTGCGCCCGGGACCTATAGCACAGATACGCAGTATTTT
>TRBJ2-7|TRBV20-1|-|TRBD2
CSARVGISGKGYEQYF
TGCAGTGCTAGAGTTGGGATTAGCGGGAAAGGCTACGAGCAGTACTTC
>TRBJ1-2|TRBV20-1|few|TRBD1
CSAPSSGTGDYGYTF
TGCAGTGCCCCGAGCTCCGGGACAGGAGACTATGGCTACACCTTC
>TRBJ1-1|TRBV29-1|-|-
CHPRTAFMNTEAFF
TGTCACCCGCGGACAGCCTTCATGAACACTGAAGCTTTCTTT
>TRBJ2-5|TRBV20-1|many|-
CSALSGKTQYF
TGCAGTGCTCTGTCGGGGAAGACCCAGTACTTC
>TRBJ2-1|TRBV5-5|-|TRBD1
CASSFLSGGALVNEQFF
TGTGCCAGCAGCTTTTTGTCAGGGGGCGCGTTGGTCAATGAGCAGTTCTTC
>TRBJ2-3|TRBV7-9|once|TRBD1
CASRRTGVTDAQYF
TGTGCCAGCAGACGGACAGGGGTCACAGATGCGCAGTATTTT
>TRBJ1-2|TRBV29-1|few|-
CSVGDGTDYGYTF
TGCAGCGTAGGAGATGGAACTGACTATGGCTACACCTTC
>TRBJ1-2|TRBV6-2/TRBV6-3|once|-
CASSYFFNYGYTF
TGTGCCAGCAGTTACTTTTTTAACTATGGCTACACCTTC
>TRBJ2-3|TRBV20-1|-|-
CSAREWGDTQYF
TGCAGTGCTAGAGAGTGGGGAGATACGCAGTATTTT
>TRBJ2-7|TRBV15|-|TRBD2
CATSGLAGHEQYF
TGTGCCACCAGCGGACTAGCGGGCCACGAGCAGTACTTC
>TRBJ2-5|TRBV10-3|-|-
CAISGGHPGETQYF
TGTGCCATCAGCGGAGGCCATCCGGGGGAGACCCAGTACTTC
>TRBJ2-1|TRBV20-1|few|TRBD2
CSAREASGSENEQFF
TGCAGTGCTAGAGAGGCTAGCGGGTCCGAGAATGAGCAGTTCTTC
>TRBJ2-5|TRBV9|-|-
CASSRGMNRQYQETQYF
TGTGCCAGCAGCCGGGGGATGAACAGGCAGTACCAAGAGACCCAGTACTTC
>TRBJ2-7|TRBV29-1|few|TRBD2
CSVGDPTSGAYEQYF
TGCAGCGTTGGGGACCCTACTAGCGGGGCCTACGAGCAGTACTTC
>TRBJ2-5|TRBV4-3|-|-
CASSQDSRSLWQYF
TGCGCCAGCAGCCAAGATAGCAGGAGTCTTTGGCAGTACTTC
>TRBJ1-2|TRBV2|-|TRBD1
CASRGQGEYGYTF
TGTGCCAGCAGGGGGCAGGGGGAGTATGGCTACACCTTC
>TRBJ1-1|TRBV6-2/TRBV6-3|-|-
CASRHYQGEGTEAFF
TGTGCCAGCAGGCACTACCAGGGTGAGGGCACTGAAGCTTTCTTT
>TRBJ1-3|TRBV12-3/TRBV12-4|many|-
CASSQRAGQGNTIYF
TGTGCCAGCAGCCAACGGGCCGGCCAAGGGAACACCATATATTTT
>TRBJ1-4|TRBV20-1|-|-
CSARGGPKDEKLFF
TGCAGTGCTAGAGGCGGGCCAAAGGATGAAAAACTGTTTTTT
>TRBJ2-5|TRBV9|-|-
CASSPGAGYYNEQYF
TGTGCCAGCAGCCCAGGGGCGGGATACTACAATGAGCAGTACTTC
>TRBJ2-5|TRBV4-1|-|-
CASSQEGTAPETQYF
TGCGCCAGCAGCCAAGAAGGGACGGCCCCAGAGACCCAGTACTTC
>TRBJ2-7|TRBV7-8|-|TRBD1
CAGSQTGGTYEQYF
TGTGCCGGCAGTCAGACAGGGGGAACCTACGAGCAGTACTTC
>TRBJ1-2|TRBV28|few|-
CASSLEGGRYGYTF
TGTGCCAGCAGTTTAGAGGGAGGACGGTATGGCTACACCTTC
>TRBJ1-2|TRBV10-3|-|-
CAISERQGVYGYTF
TGTGCCATCAGTGAGAGGCAGGGCGTCTATGGCTACACCTTC
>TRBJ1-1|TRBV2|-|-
CASSEARGGTEAFF
TGTGCCAGCAGTGAAGCGAGGGGTGGGACTGAAGCTTTCTTT
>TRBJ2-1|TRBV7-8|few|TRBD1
CASRTYSGGDNNEQFF
TGTGCCAGCAGAACCTATTCAGGGGGCGATAACAATGAGCAGTTCTTC
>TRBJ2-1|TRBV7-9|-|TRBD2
CASSLRTSGKYNEQFF
TGTGCCAGCAGCCTACGGACTAGCGGGAAATACAATGAGCAGTTCTTC
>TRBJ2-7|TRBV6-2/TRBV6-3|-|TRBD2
CASSYTSESSYEQYF
TGTGCCAGCAGTTATACTAGCGAGAGCTCCTACGAGCAGTACTTC
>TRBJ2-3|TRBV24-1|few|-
CATSDLGREQYF
TGTGCCACCAGTGATTTGGGCAGAGAGCAGTATTTT
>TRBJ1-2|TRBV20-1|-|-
CSARDLRRLNYGYTF
TGCAGTGCTAGAGATTTGCGGAGACTTAACTATGGCTACACCTTC
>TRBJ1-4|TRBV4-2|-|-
CASSQRPGGTNEKLFF
TGTGCCAGCAGCCAGAGGCCTGGGGGCACTAATGAAAAACTGTTTTTT
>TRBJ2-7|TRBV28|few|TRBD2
CASSQGTSGTYEQYF
TGTGCCAGCAGTCAAGGGACTAGCGGGACCTACGAGCAGTACTTC
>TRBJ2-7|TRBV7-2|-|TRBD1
CASSLFTGGSYEQYF
TGTGCCAGCAGCCTTTTTACAGGGGGCTCCTACGAGCAGTACTTC
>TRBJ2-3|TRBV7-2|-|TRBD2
CASSLLGAGGADTQYF
TGTGCCAGCAGCTTATTGGGGGCGGGAGGGGCAGATACGCAGTATTTT